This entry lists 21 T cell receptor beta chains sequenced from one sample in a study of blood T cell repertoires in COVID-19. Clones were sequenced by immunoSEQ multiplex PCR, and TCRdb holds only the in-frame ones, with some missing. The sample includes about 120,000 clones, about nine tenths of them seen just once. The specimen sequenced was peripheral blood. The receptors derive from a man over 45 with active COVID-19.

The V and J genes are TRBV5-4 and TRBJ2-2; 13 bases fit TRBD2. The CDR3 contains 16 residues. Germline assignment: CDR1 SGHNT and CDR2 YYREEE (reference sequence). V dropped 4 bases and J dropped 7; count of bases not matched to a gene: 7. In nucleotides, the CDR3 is TGTGCCAGCAGCCATGGACTAGCGGGAGATGTCGGGGAGCTGTTTTTT. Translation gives CASSHGLAGDVGELFF.

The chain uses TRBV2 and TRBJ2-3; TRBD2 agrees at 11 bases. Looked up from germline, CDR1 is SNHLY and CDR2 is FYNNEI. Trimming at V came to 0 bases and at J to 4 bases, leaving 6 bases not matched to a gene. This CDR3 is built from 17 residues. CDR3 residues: CASSEASGRGDADTQYF. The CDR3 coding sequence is TGTGCCAGCAGTGAAGCTAGCGGGAGGGGGGACGCAGATACGCAGTATTTT.

The CDR3, as DNA: TGTGCCACCAGCAGAGGTGGCGGGATCAATGAGCAGTTCTTC. This sequence encodes CATSRGGGINEQFF. The chain couples TRBV15 to TRBJ2-1, with D perhaps TRBD2 (6 bases). The CDR3 has 14 residues. V lost 1 base to trimming and J lost 6 bases, with 10 bases between them. Germline V gene data show CDR1 as LNHNV and CDR2 as YYDKDF (reference sequence).

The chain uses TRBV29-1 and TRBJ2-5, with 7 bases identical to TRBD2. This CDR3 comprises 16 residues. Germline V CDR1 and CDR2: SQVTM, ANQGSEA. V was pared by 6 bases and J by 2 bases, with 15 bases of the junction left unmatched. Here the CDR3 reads CSVESLRGGPQETQYF. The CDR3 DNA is TGCAGCGTGGAGTCCCTCCGCGGGGGACCACAAGAGACCCAGTACTTC.

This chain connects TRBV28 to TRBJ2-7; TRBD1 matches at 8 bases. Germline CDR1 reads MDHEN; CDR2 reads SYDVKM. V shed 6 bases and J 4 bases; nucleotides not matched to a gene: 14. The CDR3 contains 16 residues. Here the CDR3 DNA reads TGTGCCAGCAGCCTGGCGACAGGGGCAGGAGATTACGAGCAGTACGTC. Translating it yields CASSLATGAGDYEQYV.

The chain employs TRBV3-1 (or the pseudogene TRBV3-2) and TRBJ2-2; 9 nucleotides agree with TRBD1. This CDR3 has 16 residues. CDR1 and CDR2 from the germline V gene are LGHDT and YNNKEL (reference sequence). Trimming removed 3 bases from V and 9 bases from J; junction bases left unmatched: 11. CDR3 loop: CASSHQTGTGSRELFF. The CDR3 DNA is TGTGCCAGCAGCCACCAAACCGGGACAGGGTCTAGGGAGCTGTTTTTT.

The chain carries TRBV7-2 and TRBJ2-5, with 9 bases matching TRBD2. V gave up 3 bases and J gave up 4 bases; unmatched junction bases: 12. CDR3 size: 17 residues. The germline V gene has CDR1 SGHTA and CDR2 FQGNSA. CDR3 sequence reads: CASSLPWLAGVGETQYF. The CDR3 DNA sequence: TGTGCCAGCAGCTTGCCCTGGTTAGCGGGGGTCGGAGAGACCCAGTACTTC.

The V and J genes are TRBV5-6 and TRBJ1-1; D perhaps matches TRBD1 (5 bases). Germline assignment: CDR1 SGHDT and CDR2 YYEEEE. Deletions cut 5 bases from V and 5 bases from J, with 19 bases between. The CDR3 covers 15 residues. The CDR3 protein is CASRESGQGRTEAFF. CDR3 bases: TGTGCCAGCAGAGAATCAGGGCAAGGGAGGACTGAAGCTTTCTTT.

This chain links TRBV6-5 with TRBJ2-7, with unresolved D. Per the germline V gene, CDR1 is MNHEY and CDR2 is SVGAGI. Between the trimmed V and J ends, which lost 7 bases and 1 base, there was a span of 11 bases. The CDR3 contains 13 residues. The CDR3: CASNPDGSYEQYF. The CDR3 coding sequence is TGTGCCAGCAACCCCGACGGGTCCTACGAGCAGTACTTC.

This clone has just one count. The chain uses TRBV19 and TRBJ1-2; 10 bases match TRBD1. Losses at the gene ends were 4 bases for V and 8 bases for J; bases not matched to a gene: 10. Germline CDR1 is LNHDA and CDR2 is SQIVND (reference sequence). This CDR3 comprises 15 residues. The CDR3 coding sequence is TGTGCCAGTAGTACAGCCGGGACAGGGGCGGGAGGCTACACCTTC. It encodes CASSTAGTGAGGYTF.

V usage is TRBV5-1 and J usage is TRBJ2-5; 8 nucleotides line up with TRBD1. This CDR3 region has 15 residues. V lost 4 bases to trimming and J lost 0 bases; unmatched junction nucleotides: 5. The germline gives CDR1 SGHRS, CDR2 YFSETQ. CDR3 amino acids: CASSQGADYQETQYF. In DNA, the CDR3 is TGCGCCAGCAGCCAGGGGGCGGATTACCAAGAGACCCAGTACTTC.

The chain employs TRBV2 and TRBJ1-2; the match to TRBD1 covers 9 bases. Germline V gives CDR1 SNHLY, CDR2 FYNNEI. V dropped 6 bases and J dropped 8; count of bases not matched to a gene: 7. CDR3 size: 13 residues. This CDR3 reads CASSGDTGGGYTF. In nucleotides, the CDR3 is TGTGCCAGCAGCGGAGATACAGGGGGCGGCTACACCTTC.

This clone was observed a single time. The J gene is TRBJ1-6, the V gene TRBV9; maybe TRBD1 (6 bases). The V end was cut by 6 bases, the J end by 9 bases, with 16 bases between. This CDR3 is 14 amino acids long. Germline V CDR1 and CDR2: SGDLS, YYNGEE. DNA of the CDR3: TGTGCCAGCAATGGGGGCCAGGAAACTTCACCCCTCCACTTT. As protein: CASNGGQETSPLHF.

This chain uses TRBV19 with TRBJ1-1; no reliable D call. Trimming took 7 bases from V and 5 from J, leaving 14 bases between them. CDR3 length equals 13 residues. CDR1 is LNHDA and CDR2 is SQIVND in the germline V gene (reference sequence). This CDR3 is CASTRTAYTEAFF. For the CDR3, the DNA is TGTGCCAGTACCCGAACCGCCTATACTGAAGCTTTCTTT.

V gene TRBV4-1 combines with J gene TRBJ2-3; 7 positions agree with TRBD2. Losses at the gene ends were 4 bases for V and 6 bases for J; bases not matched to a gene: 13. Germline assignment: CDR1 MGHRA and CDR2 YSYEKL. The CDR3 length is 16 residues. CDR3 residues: CASSPLGSGKEDTQYF. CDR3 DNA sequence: TGCGCCAGCAGCCCCCTCGGGAGCGGGAAAGAGGATACGCAGTATTTT.

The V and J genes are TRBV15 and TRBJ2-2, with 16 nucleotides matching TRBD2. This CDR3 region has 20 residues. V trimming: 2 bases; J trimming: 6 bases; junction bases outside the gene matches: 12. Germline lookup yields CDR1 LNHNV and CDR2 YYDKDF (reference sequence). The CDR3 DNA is TGTGCCACCAGCAGACCCTTGGGGACTAGCGGGAGGGCCTCCCCCGGGGAGCTGTTTTTT. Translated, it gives CATSRPLGTSGRASPGELFF.

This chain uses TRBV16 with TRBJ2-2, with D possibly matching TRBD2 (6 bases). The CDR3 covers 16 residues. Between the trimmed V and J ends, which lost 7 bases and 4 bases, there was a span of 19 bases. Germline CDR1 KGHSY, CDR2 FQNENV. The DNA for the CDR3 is TGTGCCAGCACCCGTGGCGGGGCAGGGAGCACCGGGGAGCTGTTTTTT. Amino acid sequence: CASTRGGAGSTGELFF.

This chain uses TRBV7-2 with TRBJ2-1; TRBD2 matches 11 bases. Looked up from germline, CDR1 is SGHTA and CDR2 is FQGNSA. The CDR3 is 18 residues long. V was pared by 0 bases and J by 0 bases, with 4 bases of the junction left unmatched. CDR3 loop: CASSLAASGGSSYNEQFF. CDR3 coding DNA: TGTGCCAGCAGCTTAGCGGCTAGCGGGGGGAGCTCCTACAATGAGCAGTTCTTC.

CDR3 residues: CASSESLAGTQYF. The CDR3 DNA follows: TGTGCCAGCAGTGAATCTTTAGCGGGGACCCAGTACTTC. V and J are TRBV6-1 and TRBJ2-5, with TRBD2 matching over 7 bases. The CDR3 covers 13 residues. The J segment lost 7 bases and the V segment lost 2 bases, leaving 4 bases of the junction unmatched. Germline CDR1 and CDR2: MNHNS and SASEGT.

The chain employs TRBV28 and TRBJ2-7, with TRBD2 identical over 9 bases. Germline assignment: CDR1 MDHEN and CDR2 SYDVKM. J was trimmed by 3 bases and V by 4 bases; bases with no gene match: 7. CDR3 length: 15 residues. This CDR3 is CASSSPLAGLYEQYV. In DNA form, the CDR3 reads TGTGCCAGCAGTTCCCCACTAGCGGGCCTCTACGAGCAGTACGTC.

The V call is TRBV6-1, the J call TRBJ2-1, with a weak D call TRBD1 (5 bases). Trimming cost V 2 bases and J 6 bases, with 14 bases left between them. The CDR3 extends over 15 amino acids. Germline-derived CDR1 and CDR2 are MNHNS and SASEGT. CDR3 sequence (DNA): TGTGCCAGCAGTGAACGGCCAGGGCGTGGCAATGAGCAGTTCTTC. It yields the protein CASSERPGRGNEQFF.